This entry describes one TCR beta chain. Antigen: not known. The time point was: week 47, end of study. Vaccine doses each comprised 300 ug of mutant IDH1 20-mer peptide, with topical imiquimod. These data come from a study of a mutant IDH1 vaccine in newly diagnosed glioma. V shed 6 bases and J 1 base; nucleotides not matched to a gene: 8. The germline V gene has CDR1 SEHNR and CDR2 FQNEAQ (reference sequence). The CDR3 is made up of 15 amino acids. Broader study findings: Immune responses induced by the vaccine were seen in less than 95% of patients, spanning multiple MHC alleles.

Clones were read by immunoSEQ multiplex PCR, and TCRdb kept only the in-frame ones, dropping some. The profile covers about 35,000 clones, with 87% appearing a single time and more than 10% taken by the ten largest. This clonotype originated in a woman aged 25 to 39 with glioma. The chain combines TRBV7-9 with TRBJ1-1, with TRBD1 identical over 7 bases. The sample consisted of PBMCs, taken from a glioma patient whose treatment included an IDH1 peptide vaccine. CDR3 sequence reads: CASRATGAPNTEAFF. In DNA form, the CDR3 reads TGTGCCAGCAGGGCCACAGGGGCCCCGAACACTGAAGCTTTCTTT.